The rows below give T cell receptor beta chains drawn from one sample of a study of shared clonotypes between healthy human individuals. Assay used: immunoSEQ multiplex PCR; TCRdb lists only in-frame clones, some missing. Among more than 1,200,000 clones listed, about 98.5% were seen once. Input material: naive CD4+ T cells sorted from blood. Every receptor here comes from a man between 25 and 39 years old in good health. Each CDR3 is given with its conserved first and last residue. A D gene is named only where the DNA matches it firmly. Size is omitted from some rows. Given values are once, few, many or a class for expanded clones.

v_gene	abundance	j_gene	d_gene	CDR3nt	CDR3aa
TRBV5-4	.	TRBJ2-6	.	TGTGCCAGCAGCCTTGGGGGCGCATCCGGGGCCAACGTCCTGACTTTC	CASSLGGASGANVLTF
TRBV28	.	TRBJ2-7	TRBD2	TGTGCCAGCAGTTTATCCCTGGGATTAGCGGGAGCCTACGAGCAGTACTTC	CASSLSLGLAGAYEQYF
TRBV5-1	once	TRBJ2-1	.	TGCGCCAGCAGCAGCGCGCGGGGATACAATGAGCAGTTCTTC	CASSSARGYNEQFF
TRBV19	.	TRBJ2-1	.	TGTGCCAGTAGTATCCACCAGGGGAAAGGGTACAATGAGCAGTTCTTC	CASSIHQGKGYNEQFF
TRBV5-1	.	TRBJ2-7	TRBD1	TGCGCCAGCAGCTTGTCAGGGGGCTACGAGCAGTACTTC	CASSLSGGYEQYF
TRBV5-1	.	TRBJ2-1	TRBD2	TGCGCCAGCAGCTTGGGCACTAGCGGCTACAATGAGCAGTTCTTC	CASSLGTSGYNEQFF
TRBV11-2	.	TRBJ2-1	TRBD2	TGTGCCAGCAGCCCTCGACTAGCGGGAGGGTCCAATGAGCAGTTCTTC	CASSPRLAGGSNEQFF
TRBV27	.	TRBJ2-7	TRBD2	TGTGCCAGCAGTCCCCTACCTCTAGCGGGCGAGCGCTACGAGCAGTACTTC	CASSPLPLAGERYEQYF
TRBV15	.	TRBJ1-5	.	TGTGCCACCAGCAGAGAATTGAGCAATCAGCCCCAGCATTTT	CATSRELSNQPQHF
TRBV7-2	.	TRBJ1-4	.	TGTGCCAGCAGCTTCGTTCAGGGACATGAAAAACTGTTTTTT	CASSFVQGHEKLFF
TRBV18	.	TRBJ2-1	TRBD1	TGTGCCAGCTCACCTTCTGGACAGGGGCTCTCCTACAATGAGCAGTTCTTC	CASSPSGQGLSYNEQFF
TRBV7-2	.	TRBJ2-7	.	TGTGCCAGCAGCCCTGGGAGTCTGAAGGAGTACTTC	CASSPGSLKEYF
TRBV9	.	TRBJ1-5	.	TGTGCCAGCAGCGTAGGCGGGGGTATCAATCAGCCCCAGCATTTT	CASSVGGGINQPQHF
TRBV6-1	.	TRBJ2-7	TRBD1	TGTGCCAGCAGTGAATACAGGGACAGGTTTTTCTCCTACGAGCAGTACTTC	CASSEYRDRFFSYEQYF
TRBV6-5	.	TRBJ1-2	.	TGTGCCAGCAGGCAGCCAGGACAGCTGGGCTACACCTTC	CASRQPGQLGYTF
TRBV7-3	.	TRBJ1-2	.	TGTGCCAGCAGCCCGAGCGCGGGAACAGGGATCCAATCGTACGGCTACACCTTC	CASSPSAGTGIQSYGYTF
TRBV6-1	.	TRBJ2-1	.	TGTGCCAGCACCCGATGGGGGGTCGATGAGCAGTTCTTC	CASTRWGVDEQFF
TRBV28	.	TRBJ2-1	.	TGTGCCAGCAGTTACTCCGGGACTGCCAATGAGCAGTTCTTC	CASSYSGTANEQFF
TRBV11-1	.	TRBJ2-7	TRBD1	TGTGCCAGCAGCTATAGAGGGGACAGGGAGACCTACGAGCAGTACTTC	CASSYRGDRETYEQYF
TRBV29-1	.	TRBJ2-7	.	TGCAGCGTTGGGTTGCAGAGAGCCTACGAGCAGTACTTC	CSVGLQRAYEQYF
TRBV4-1	.	TRBJ1-5	.	TGCGCCAGCAGCCAAGAGAGCGTTCACGGTAGGCCCCAGCATTTT	CASSQESVHGRPQHF
TRBV6-4	.	TRBJ1-5	.	TGTGCCAGCAGTGCCGGTTTCAATCAGCCCCAGCATTTT	CASSAGFNQPQHF
TRBV7-9	.	TRBJ2-1	TRBD2	TGTGCCAGCACCCCCGGCGGGGGGCGCGGCAATGAGCAGTTCTTC	CASTPGGGRGNEQFF
TRBV7-9	.	TRBJ1-4	.	TGTGCCAGCAGCCTTCCAAACGGGACGGCGAACGAAAAACTGTTTTTT	CASSLPNGTANEKLFF
TRBV18	.	TRBJ2-1	TRBD2	TGTGCCAGCTCACCACGGGGACTAGCGGGAGGGTACAATGAGCAGTTCTTC	CASSPRGLAGGYNEQFF
TRBV7-9	.	TRBJ2-1	.	TGTGCCAGCAGCTTAAGTTACAATGAGCAGTTCTTC	CASSLSYNEQFF
TRBV5-4	.	TRBJ2-7	.	TGTGCCAGCAGCTTGGGGAAGGGCGGCGGGAATACCTACGAGCAGTACTTC	CASSLGKGGGNTYEQYF
TRBV5-7	.	TRBJ2-1	.	TGTGCCAGCAGCTTGGGATACTGCACCTACAATGAGCAGTTCTTC	CASSLGYCTYNEQFF
TRBV29-1	.	TRBJ1-1	.	TGCAGCGCCCGAGGGGCACTAGGATACACTGAAGCTTTCTTT	CSARGALGYTEAFF
TRBV18	.	TRBJ1-2	TRBD1	TGTGCCAGCTCACCACGGACAGGGGGTGACTATGGCTACACCTTC	CASSPRTGGDYGYTF